The 5 T cell receptor beta chains presented below share a single source sample, sequenced in a study of blood T cell repertoires in COVID-19. This table comes from immunoSEQ multiplex PCR, and its TCRdb copy is limited to in-frame clones, with some not included. The data hold fewer than 55,000 clones, with about four fifths observed a single time. Sequencing was done on a sample of peripheral blood. These receptor sequences come from a man between 65 and 85 years old with active COVID-19.

The V gene is TRBV2, the J gene TRBJ2-3, with TRBD2 identical over 12 bases. This CDR3 comprises 12 residues. The V gene end was trimmed by 11 bases and the J gene end by 8 bases; junction bases not matched to a gene: 5. The germline gives CDR1 SNHLY, CDR2 FYNNEI. The CDR3 DNA reads TGTGCCGGAAAGGGACTAGCGGGTACGCAGTATTTT. Protein sequence: CAGKGLAGTQYF.

This clone showed up just once. J is TRBJ1-4 and V is TRBV7-9; perhaps TRBD1 as D (5 bases). The germline V and J ends were trimmed by 4 bases and 4 bases, with 13 bases remaining between them. Germline-derived CDR1 and CDR2 are SEHNR and FQNEAQ (reference sequence). The CDR3 is made up of 15 amino acids. This CDR3 reads CASSSPGLSNEKLFF. The DNA for the CDR3 is TGTGCCAGCAGCTCTCCGGGACTCAGTAATGAAAAACTGTTTTTT.

The genes are TRBV18 and TRBJ2-1, with TRBD2 matching 9 bases. Germline V CDR1 and CDR2: KGHSH, LQKENI. The CDR3 runs to 16 residues. V was pared by 6 bases and J by 8 bases, with 14 bases of the junction left unmatched. The CDR3 DNA follows: TGTGCCAGCTCCCCGACCTTGGGACTAGCTTCATATGAGCAGTTCTTC. This translates into CASSPTLGLASYEQFF.

V gene TRBV19 combines with J gene TRBJ2-4, with 7 bases lining up with TRBD1. Per germline, CDR1 LNHDA and CDR2 SQIVND (reference sequence). The CDR3 is made up of 16 amino acids. Trimming removed 6 bases from V and 2 bases from J; junction bases left unmatched: 10. The CDR3 nucleotides are TGTGCCAGTAGCACTCCTGACAGGGACCCCAAAAACATTCAGTACTTC. It is translated as CASSTPDRDPKNIQYF.

The chain has TRBV6-5 and TRBJ2-7; 11 positions match TRBD1. Germline-derived CDR1 and CDR2 are MNHEY and SVGAGI. The length of the CDR3 is 14 residues. With V trimmed by 6 bases and J by 5 bases, 6 bases remained unmatched. The CDR3 loop is CASSRSDRGHEQYF. In DNA form, the CDR3 reads TGTGCCAGCAGCAGGTCGGACAGGGGGCACGAGCAGTACTTC.